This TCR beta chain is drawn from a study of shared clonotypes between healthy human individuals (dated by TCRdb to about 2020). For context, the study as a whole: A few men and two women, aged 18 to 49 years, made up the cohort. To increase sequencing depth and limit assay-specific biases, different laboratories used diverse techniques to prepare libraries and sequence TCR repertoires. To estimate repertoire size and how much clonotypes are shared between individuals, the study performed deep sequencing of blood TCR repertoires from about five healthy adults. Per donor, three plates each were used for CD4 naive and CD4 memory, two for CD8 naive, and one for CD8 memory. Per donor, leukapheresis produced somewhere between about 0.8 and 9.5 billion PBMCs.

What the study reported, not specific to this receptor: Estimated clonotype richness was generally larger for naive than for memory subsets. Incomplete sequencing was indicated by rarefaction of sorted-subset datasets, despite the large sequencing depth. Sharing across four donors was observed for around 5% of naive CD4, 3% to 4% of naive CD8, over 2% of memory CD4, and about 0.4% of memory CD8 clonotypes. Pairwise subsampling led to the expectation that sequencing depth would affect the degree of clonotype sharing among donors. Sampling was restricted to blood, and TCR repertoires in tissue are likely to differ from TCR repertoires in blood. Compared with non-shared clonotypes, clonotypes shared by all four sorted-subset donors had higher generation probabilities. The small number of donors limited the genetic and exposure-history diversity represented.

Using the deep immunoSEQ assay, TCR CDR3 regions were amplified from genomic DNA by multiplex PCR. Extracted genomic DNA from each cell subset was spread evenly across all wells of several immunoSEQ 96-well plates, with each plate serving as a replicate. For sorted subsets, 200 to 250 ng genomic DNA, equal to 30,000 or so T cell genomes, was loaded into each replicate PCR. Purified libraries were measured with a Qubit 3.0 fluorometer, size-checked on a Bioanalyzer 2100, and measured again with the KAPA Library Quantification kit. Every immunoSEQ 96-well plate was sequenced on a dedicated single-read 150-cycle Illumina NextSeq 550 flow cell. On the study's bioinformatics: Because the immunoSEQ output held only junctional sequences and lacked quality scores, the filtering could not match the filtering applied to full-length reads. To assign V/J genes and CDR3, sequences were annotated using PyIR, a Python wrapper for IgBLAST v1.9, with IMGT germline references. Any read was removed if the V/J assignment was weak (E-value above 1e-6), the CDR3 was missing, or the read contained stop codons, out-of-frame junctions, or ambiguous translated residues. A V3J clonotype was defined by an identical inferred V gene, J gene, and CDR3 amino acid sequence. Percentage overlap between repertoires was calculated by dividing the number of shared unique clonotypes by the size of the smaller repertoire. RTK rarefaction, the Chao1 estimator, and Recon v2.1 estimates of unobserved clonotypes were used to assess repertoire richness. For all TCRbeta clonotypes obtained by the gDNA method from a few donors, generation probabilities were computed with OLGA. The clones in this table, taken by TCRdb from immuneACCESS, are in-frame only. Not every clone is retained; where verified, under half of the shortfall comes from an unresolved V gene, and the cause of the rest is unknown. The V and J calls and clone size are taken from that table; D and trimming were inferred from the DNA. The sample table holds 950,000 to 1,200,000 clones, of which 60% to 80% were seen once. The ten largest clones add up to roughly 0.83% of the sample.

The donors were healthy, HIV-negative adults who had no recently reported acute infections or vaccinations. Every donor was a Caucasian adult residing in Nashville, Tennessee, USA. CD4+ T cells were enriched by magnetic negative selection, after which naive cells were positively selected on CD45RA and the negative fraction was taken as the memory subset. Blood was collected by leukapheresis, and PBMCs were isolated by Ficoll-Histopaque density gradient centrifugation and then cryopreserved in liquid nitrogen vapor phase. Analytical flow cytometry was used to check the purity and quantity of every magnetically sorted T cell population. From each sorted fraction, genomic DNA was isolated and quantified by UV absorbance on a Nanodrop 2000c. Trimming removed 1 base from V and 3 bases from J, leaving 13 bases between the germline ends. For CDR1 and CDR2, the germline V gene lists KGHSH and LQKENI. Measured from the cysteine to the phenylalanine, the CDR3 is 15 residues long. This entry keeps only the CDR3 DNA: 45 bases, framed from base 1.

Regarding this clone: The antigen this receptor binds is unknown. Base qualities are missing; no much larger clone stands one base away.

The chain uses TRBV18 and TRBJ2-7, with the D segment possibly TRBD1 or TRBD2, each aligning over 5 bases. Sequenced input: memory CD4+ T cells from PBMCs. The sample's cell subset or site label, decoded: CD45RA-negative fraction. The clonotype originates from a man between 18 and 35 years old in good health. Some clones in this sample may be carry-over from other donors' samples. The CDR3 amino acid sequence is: CASSPQFGTVYEQYF. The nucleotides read TGTGCCAGCTCACCACAATTTGGGACGGTCTACGAGCAGTACTTC.